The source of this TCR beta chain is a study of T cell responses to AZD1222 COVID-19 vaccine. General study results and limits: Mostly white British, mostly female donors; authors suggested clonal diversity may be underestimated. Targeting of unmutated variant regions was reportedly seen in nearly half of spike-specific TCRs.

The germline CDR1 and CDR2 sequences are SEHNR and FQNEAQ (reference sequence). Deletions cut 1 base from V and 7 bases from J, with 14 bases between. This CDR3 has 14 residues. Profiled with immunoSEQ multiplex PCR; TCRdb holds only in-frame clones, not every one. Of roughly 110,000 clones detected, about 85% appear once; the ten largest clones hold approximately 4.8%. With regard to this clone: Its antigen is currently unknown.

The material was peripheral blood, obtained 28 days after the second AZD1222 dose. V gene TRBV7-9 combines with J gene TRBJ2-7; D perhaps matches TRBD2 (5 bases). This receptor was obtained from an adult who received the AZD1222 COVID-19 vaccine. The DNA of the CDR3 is TGTGCCAGCAGCTTAGAAGGCTTCTCGGGGGAGCAGTACTTC. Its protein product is CASSLEGFSGEQYF. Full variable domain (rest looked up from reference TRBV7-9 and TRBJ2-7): DTGVSQNPRHKITKRGQNVTFRCDPISEHNRLYWYRQTLGQGPEFLTYFQNEAQLEKSRLLSDRFSAERPKGSFSTLEIQRTEQGDSAMYLCASSLEGFSGEQYFGPGTRLTVT.